This passage covers 7 T cell receptor beta chains from one sample sequenced in a study of vaccination effects on CD4 cells after COVID-19. The repertoire was sequenced with immunoSEQ multiplex PCR; TCRdb's copy has only in-frame clones and lacks some. Here the sample spans roughly 30,000 clones, around 78% being singletons. No antigen has been identified for these receptors. Antigen-specific CD4+ T cells were expanded (with viral peptide pools) by the ViraFEST assay ahead of sequencing. Culture lasted around eleven days before CD4+ T cell isolation. Having tested negative for nucleocapsid antibodies, the vaccine recipients showed no prior SARS-CoV-2 infection. The sample in question was CD4+ T cells from PBMCs cultured with HCoV-OC43 spike peptides, obtained before COVID-19 vaccination. Subset denoted: HCoV-OC43 spike overlapping peptide pool stimulation. The source of these receptors is a human donor who received a COVID-19 vaccine.

V usage is TRBV2 and J usage is TRBJ2-1, with D tentatively TRBD1 (6 bases). Germline V gives CDR1 SNHLY, CDR2 FYNNEI. Trimming took 7 bases from V and 0 from J, leaving 13 bases between them. The CDR3 runs to 15 residues. Here the CDR3 reads CASILQGSSYNEQFF. The CDR3 nucleotides read TGTGCCAGCATCCTACAGGGAAGCTCCTACAATGAGCAGTTCTTC.

The chain has TRBV7-9 and TRBJ2-2; tentatively, D is TRBD2 (6 bases). The CDR3 covers 14 residues. The germline V and J ends were trimmed by 5 bases and 3 bases, with 10 bases remaining between them. Germline CDR1 is SEHNR and CDR2 is FQNEAQ (reference sequence). The CDR3 DNA sequence: TGTGCCAGCAGCCCCAGCGGGTACACCGGGGAGCTGTTTTTT. Protein sequence: CASSPSGYTGELFF.

The chain couples TRBV15 to TRBJ1-4; 9 bases line up with TRBD1. CDR3 length equals 15 residues. Germline CDR1 is LNHNV and CDR2 is YYDKDF (reference sequence). J was trimmed by 8 bases and V by 6 bases; bases with no gene match: 10. The CDR3 reads CATRRQGVGGEKLFF. DNA of the CDR3: TGTGCCACCAGGCGACAGGGGGTTGGGGGGGAAAAACTGTTTTTT.

This sequence joins TRBV6-6 and TRBJ2-1; 10 bases line up with TRBD2. CDR1 is MNHNY, CDR2 SVGAGI, per germline (reference sequence). The CDR3 length is 15 residues. Unmatched junction bases numbered 7, after V lost 2 bases and J lost 9 bases. Written as DNA, the CDR3 is TGTGCCAGCAGTTACAGGGCTAGCGGGAGCAGTGAGCAGTTCTTC. As protein: CASSYRASGSSEQFF.

The chain links TRBV6-5 to TRBJ1-2, with D maybe TRBD1 (6 bases). The CDR3 is 16 amino acids. Germline CDR1 is MNHEY and CDR2 is SVGAGI. Trimming stripped 0 bases from V and 3 bases from J, with 14 bases between. CDR3 nucleotide sequence: TGTGCCAGCAGTTACTCAGGAGGGGGATACGACTATGGCTACACCTTC. Translated, it gives CASSYSGGGYDYGYTF.

A few counts support this clone. This sequence joins TRBV6-1 and TRBJ2-1; no reliable D call. The CDR3 sequence is 12 residues long. Germline CDR1 and CDR2: MNHNS and SASEGT. Trimming took off 2 bases at V and 6 bases at J, with 5 bases between the two ends. The DNA for the CDR3 is TGTGCCAGCAGTGAAACAATCAATGAGCAGTTCTTC. As protein: CASSETINEQFF.

The chain links TRBV3-1 (or the pseudogene TRBV3-2) to TRBJ2-7, with D unclear. Trimming pared 1 base from V and 0 bases from J, leaving 13 bases between. This CDR3 comprises 16 residues. The V gene's germline CDR1 is LGHDT and CDR2 YNNKEL (reference sequence). The CDR3 DNA reads as TGTGCCAGCAGCCAAGCCAGTGGCGCGAGCTCCTACGAGCAGTACTTC. It is translated as CASSQASGASSYEQYF.